The clone carrying this T cell receptor beta chain was seen a handful of times. V trimming: 6 bases; J trimming: 2 bases; junction bases outside the gene matches: 11. Looked up from germline, CDR1 is MDHEN and CDR2 is SYDVKM. There are 16 residues in the CDR3. These data come from a study of blood T cell repertoires in COVID-19. Profiled with immunoSEQ multiplex PCR; TCRdb holds only in-frame clones, not every one. The sample yields approximately 70,000 clones, around 93% seen once. This clonotype originated in a woman aged 55-69 years with active COVID-19. This chain links TRBV28 with TRBJ2-7; 9 positions match TRBD2. Specimen: peripheral blood. CDR3 loop: CASRGDRASGAYEQYF. The CDR3 DNA sequence: TGTGCCAGCAGGGGAGACAGGGCTAGCGGGGCCTACGAGCAGTACTTC.